The 25 T cell receptor beta chains below all came from one sample that was sequenced in a study of a mutant IDH1 vaccine in newly diagnosed glioma. The repertoire was sequenced with immunoSEQ multiplex PCR; TCRdb's copy has only in-frame clones and lacks some. This sample has 50,000 to 65,000 clones, with approximately 80% found just once. Indicated time point: baseline, week 1 (first vaccination visit). Treatment denoted: pre-vaccination baseline after standard-of-care therapy. The specimen comprised PBMCs, sampled from a glioma patient treated with radiotherapy, temozolomide or both. The receptor source for this set is a man aged 18 to 29 with glioma.

V is TRBV6-5 and J is TRBJ1-2; 7 positions match TRBD1. CDR1 is MNHEY and CDR2 is SVGAGI in the germline V gene. This CDR3 is built from 14 residues. Germline trimming cut 4 bases from V and 6 bases from J; bases unmatched to any gene: 8. The CDR3 spells CASSSTGPVDGYTF. CDR3 in DNA: TGTGCCAGCAGTTCGACAGGGCCTGTAGATGGCTACACCTTC.

The J gene is TRBJ1-1, the V gene TRBV25-1, with D possibly TRBD1 on 6 matching bases. The CDR3 loop spans 17 amino acids. V lost 6 bases and J 3 bases, leaving 23 bases between the germline ends. Germline V gene data show CDR1 as MGHDK and CDR2 as SYGVNS. The CDR3 DNA follows: TGTGCCAGCAGCCTTAAGGGGGGGTTAAGGGGAGACACTGAAGCTTTCTTT. As protein: CASSLKGGLRGDTEAFF.

The chain joins TRBV10-1 to TRBJ1-4, with D possibly being TRBD1 (5 bases). Trimming removed 7 bases at V and 5 bases at J, with 20 bases between. The CDR3 runs to 16 residues. Germline CDR1 reads WNHNN; CDR2 reads SYGVQD (reference sequence). CDR3 nucleotide sequence: TGCGCCAGCAAATCCGAGGGTGGGGCAGGGAATGAAAAACTGTTTTTT. It translates to CASKSEGGAGNEKLFF.

The chain combines TRBV19 with TRBJ1-1; D not resolved. The CDR3 sequence is 14 residues long. Trimming cost V 5 bases and J 3 bases, with 13 bases left between them. CDR1 LNHDA and CDR2 SQIVND come from the germline V gene (reference sequence). CDR3 residues: CASSLRSRDTEAFF. DNA for the CDR3: TGTGCCAGTAGTCTCCGCTCACGGGACACTGAAGCTTTCTTT.

The rearrangement uses TRBV10-3 and TRBJ2-2, with D perhaps matching TRBD1 (6 bases). There are 16 residues in the CDR3. Germline V CDR1 and CDR2: ENHRY, SYGVKD. V lost 0 bases and J lost 6, with 14 bases in between. CDR3 in amino acids: CAISESGITGSGELFF. Here the CDR3 DNA reads TGTGCCATCAGTGAGTCGGGGATCACAGGGTCCGGGGAGCTGTTTTTT.

The rearrangement uses TRBV6-1 and TRBJ2-1; no definite D call. The CDR3 covers 13 residues. V lost 5 bases and J 1 base, leaving 6 bases between the germline ends. CDR1 is MNHNS and CDR2 is SASEGT in the germline V gene. CDR3 region: CASSMMSYNEQFF. The CDR3 bases are TGTGCCAGCAGTATGATGTCCTACAATGAGCAGTTCTTC.

The chain employs TRBV7-3 and TRBJ2-5, with unresolved D. This CDR3 contains 13 residues. V was shortened by 0 bases and J by 5 bases, with 7 bases between the two germline ends. Germline assignment: CDR1 SGHTA and CDR2 FQGTGA. The chain's CDR3 is CASSLTFGETQYF. The DNA of the CDR3 is TGTGCCAGCAGCTTAACCTTCGGGGAGACCCAGTACTTC.

This chain joins TRBV7-9 and TRBJ2-7, with TRBD2 identical over 14 bases. The CDR3 is 18 residues long. V trimming: 1 base; J trimming: 5 bases; junction bases outside the gene matches: 10. Germline assignment: CDR1 SEHNR and CDR2 FQNEAQ (reference sequence). CDR3 protein: CASSLGFVGLAGGDEQYF. The CDR3 bases are TGTGCCAGCAGCTTAGGGTTTGTTGGACTAGCGGGAGGAGACGAGCAGTACTTC.

The gene calls are TRBV6-1 and TRBJ1-1, with D perhaps matching TRBD1 (5 bases). V gave up 6 bases and J gave up 1 base, with 18 bases separating them. The CDR3 has 16 amino acids. The V gene's germline CDR1 is MNHNS and CDR2 SASEGT. The CDR3 reads CASSEKIGTGNTEAFF. CDR3 nucleotide sequence: TGTGCCAGCAGCGAAAAAATCGGGACCGGGAACACTGAAGCTTTCTTT.

The chain carries TRBV4-3 and TRBJ1-1, with TRBD1 matching over 7 bases. The V gene end was trimmed by 1 base and the J gene end by 4 bases; junction bases not matched to a gene: 3. This CDR3 has 14 amino acids. Germline V CDR1 and CDR2: LGHNA, YSLEER. CDR3: CASSQARGSTEAFF. The CDR3 bases are TGCGCCAGCAGCCAAGCCAGGGGGAGCACTGAAGCTTTCTTT.

The chain is built from TRBV6-5 and TRBJ2-7; tentatively, D is TRBD2 (5 bases). CDR1 and CDR2 (germline): MNHEY, SVGAGI. CDR3 size: 16 residues. Trimming removed 0 bases from V and 6 bases from J, with 18 bases in between. The CDR3 loop is CASSYSGEGWRGEQYF. The CDR3 bases are TGTGCCAGCAGTTACTCGGGTGAGGGCTGGCGAGGCGAGCAGTACTTC.

The chain joins TRBV7-9 to TRBJ1-2; 10 nucleotides agree with TRBD1. CDR1 and CDR2 from the germline V gene are SEHNR and FQNEAQ (reference sequence). CDR3 length equals 16 residues. The J segment lost 5 bases and the V segment lost 4 bases, leaving 10 bases of the junction unmatched. DNA for the CDR3: TGTGCCAGCAGCTCCCTAGACAGGGGGCAACGGTATGGCTACACCTTC. Translating gives CASSSLDRGQRYGYTF.

This clone was seen only a few times. The CDR3 nucleotides read TGTGCCAGCTCACCAGGGCGCACTGAAGCTTTCTTT. This encodes CASSPGRTEAFF. The rearrangement links TRBV18 to TRBJ1-1; D not certain. Germline V gene lookup returns CDR1 KGHSH and CDR2 LQKENI. This CDR3 is 12 amino acids long. V was clipped by 2 bases and J by 4 bases, with 5 bases between them.

The chain recombines TRBV2 with TRBJ2-7, with 10 bases aligning to TRBD1. This CDR3 is built from 14 residues. J gave up 4 bases and V 4 bases, and 4 bases lay outside the gene matches. Per germline, CDR1 SNHLY and CDR2 FYNNEI. CDR3 in amino acids: CASSGQGASYEQYF. CDR3 DNA: TGTGCCAGCAGTGGACAGGGGGCCTCTTACGAGCAGTACTTC.

V and J are TRBV5-6 and TRBJ2-5; TRBD1 aligns across 9 bases. The CDR3 runs to 13 residues. The junction had 3 bases not matched to a gene; V was cut back by 3 bases and J by 6 bases. Germline lookup yields CDR1 SGHDT and CDR2 YYEEEE. This CDR3 is CASSWTGEKTQYF. The CDR3 bases are TGTGCCAGCAGCTGGACAGGGGAGAAGACCCAGTACTTC.

J is TRBJ2-7 and V is TRBV21-1; the table gives TRBD1 as D, unverified against the DNA. TRBV21-1 is given as a pseudogene. This CDR3 has 17 amino acids. Here the CDR3 DNA reads TGTGCCAGCAGCAAATGGGAAAGACAGCTGCTCTCCTACGAGCAGTACTTC. Encoded protein: CASSKWERQLLSYEQYF.

The chain links TRBV4-3 to TRBJ1-2; maybe TRBD1 (6 bases). The germline V gene encodes CDR1 LGHNA and CDR2 YSLEER. V lost 3 bases and J lost 10, with 18 bases in between. The CDR3 is 14 amino acids. CDR3 sequence: CASSQRTAMSDYTF. The CDR3 coding sequence is TGCGCCAGCAGCCAGCGGACAGCTATGTCCGACTACACCTTC.

V is TRBV4-1 and J is TRBJ2-1; TRBD2 is a possible D gene (7 bases). Trimming removed 0 bases from V and 4 bases from J, with 10 bases in between. This CDR3 has 15 residues. CDR1 and CDR2 from the germline V gene are MGHRA and YSYEKL. In nucleotides, the CDR3 is TGCGCCAGCAGCCAAGAGGGAGGGGGATACAATGAGCAGTTCTTC. Protein sequence: CASSQEGGGYNEQFF.

The chain recombines TRBV6-6 with TRBJ1-1; possibly TRBD1 for D (6 bases). V gave up 8 bases and J gave up 4 bases, with 11 bases separating them. The CDR3 has 12 amino acids. Germline CDR1 is MNHNY and CDR2 is SVGAGI (reference sequence). The CDR3 DNA is TGTGCCAGCGAACAGGGACCCACTGAAGCTTTCTTT. Translation gives CASEQGPTEAFF.

About this clone itself: A junction end diverges from the germline sequence, so it may reflect a read error. The CDR3 protein is CAISDLALGRAQIF. DNA of the CDR3: TGTGCCATCAGTGACTTAGCTTTGGGCAGGGCCCAGATCTTT. The genes are TRBV10-3 and TRBJ1-1, with a weak D call TRBD1 (5 bases). The germline gives CDR1 ENHRY, CDR2 SYGVKD. The CDR3 spans 14 residues.

V usage is TRBV4-1 and J usage is TRBJ2-1; D is undetermined. Trimming stripped 3 bases from V and 3 bases from J, with 3 bases between. This CDR3 spans 12 amino acids. The V gene's germline CDR1 is MGHRA and CDR2 YSYEKL. The CDR3 protein is CASSQFYNEQFF. CDR3 sequence (DNA): TGCGCCAGCAGCCAGTTCTACAATGAGCAGTTCTTC.

The genes are TRBV5-4 and TRBJ1-1; a weak D match, TRBD1 (5 bases). This CDR3 has 17 residues. V was cut by 4 bases and J by 6 bases, with 25 bases left in between. Per the germline V gene, CDR1 is SGHNT and CDR2 is YYREEE (reference sequence). This CDR3 is CASSLMVTAGEVAEAFF. CDR3 nucleotides: TGTGCCAGCAGCCTCATGGTGACAGCGGGGGAGGTCGCTGAAGCTTTCTTT.

V is TRBV25-1 and J is TRBJ2-1; D gene uncertain. From germline, CDR1 is MGHDK and CDR2 SYGVNS. Deletions cut 1 base from V and 7 bases from J, with 8 bases between. CDR3 length: 13 amino acids. The CDR3 here is CASSESWGNEQFF. In DNA form, the CDR3 reads TGTGCCAGCAGTGAATCTTGGGGTAATGAGCAGTTCTTC.

This chain connects TRBV7-8 to TRBJ1-1; TRBD1 matches at 7 bases. Looked up from germline, CDR1 is SGHVS and CDR2 is FQNEAQ. This CDR3 has 14 residues. Germline trimming cut 4 bases from V and 1 base from J; bases unmatched to any gene: 3. The CDR3 DNA follows: TGTGCCAGCAGCTCGCAGGGGGGGAACACTGAAGCTTTCTTT. Protein: CASSSQGGNTEAFF.

The CDR3 sequence is CASSLGAGLGSNEKLFF. The CDR3 DNA reads TGTGCCAGCAGCTTAGGTGCAGGATTGGGGTCTAATGAAAAACTGTTTTTT. The chain uses TRBV7-9 and TRBJ1-4; unclear D gene. Germline CDR1 reads SEHNR; CDR2 reads FQNEAQ (reference sequence). The CDR3 totals 17 residues. The V end was cut by 1 base, the J end by 3 bases, with 15 bases between.